The source of this T cell receptor beta chain is a study of cytomegalovirus exposure and HLA in healthy donors. Germline CDR1 reads ENHRY; CDR2 reads SYGVKD. The trim removed 6 bases at V and 5 bases at J, leaving 7 bases unmatched. CDR3 length equals 14 residues. PCR was performed using 60 Vbeta and 13 Jbeta primers. Produced via immunoSEQ multiplex PCR; TCRdb's table is partial and in-frame only. The sample lists some 140,000 clones, over 75% occurring once. Sequencing input: PBMCs. This clonotype was obtained from a man aged 25 to 45 in good health. The rearrangement uses TRBV10-3 and TRBJ2-7; 10 nucleotides match TRBD1. The CDR3 protein is CAISPGQGRNEQYF. In DNA form, the CDR3 reads TGTGCCATCAGCCCGGGACAGGGGAGGAACGAGCAGTACTTC.